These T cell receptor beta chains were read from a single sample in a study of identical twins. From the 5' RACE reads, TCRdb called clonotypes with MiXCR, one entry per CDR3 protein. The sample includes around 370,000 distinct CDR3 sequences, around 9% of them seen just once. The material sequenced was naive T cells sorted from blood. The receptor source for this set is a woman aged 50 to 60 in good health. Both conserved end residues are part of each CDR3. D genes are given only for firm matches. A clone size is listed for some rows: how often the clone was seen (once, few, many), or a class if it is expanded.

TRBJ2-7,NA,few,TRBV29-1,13,TGCAGCGTTGTCGCGGGACCGACCTACGAGCAGTACTTC,CSVVAGPTYEQYF
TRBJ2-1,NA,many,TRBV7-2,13,TGTGCCAGCAGCTTTGCCCCTGCGGGAGAGCAGTTCTTC,CASSFAPAGEQFF
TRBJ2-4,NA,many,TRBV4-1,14,TGCGCCAGCAGCCTCCCGGACCGCAGAAACATTCAGTACTTC,CASSLPDRRNIQYF
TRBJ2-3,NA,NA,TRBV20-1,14,TGCAGTGCTAGCAACGGAGTTAGCACAGATACGCAGTATTTT,CSASNGVSTDTQYF
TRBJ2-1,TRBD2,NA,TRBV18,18,TGTGCCAGCTCACGTAACCTCCCACTAGCGGGAGGCTACAATGAGCAGTTCTTC,CASSRNLPLAGGYNEQFF
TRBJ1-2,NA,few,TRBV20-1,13,TGCAGTGCACCAGACCCGATTAACTATGGCTACACCTTC,CSAPDPINYGYTF
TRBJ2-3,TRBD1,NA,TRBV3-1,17,TGTGCCAGCAGCCAAGATCCCCGACAGGGACCTACAGATACGCAGTATTTT,CASSQDPRQGPTDTQYF
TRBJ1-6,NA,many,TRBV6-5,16,TGTGCCAGCAGTTCCCGACAGGCTGGGGCAAATTCACCCCTCCACTTT,CASSSRQAGANSPLHF
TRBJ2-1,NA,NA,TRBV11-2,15,TGTGCCAGCACCCAGGGAAGGTCAACTTACAATGAGCAGTTCTTC,CASTQGRSTYNEQFF
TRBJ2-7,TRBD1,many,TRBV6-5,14,TGTGCCAGCAGTTACTCCGGACAGGGGGACAAGCAGTACTTC,CASSYSGQGDKQYF
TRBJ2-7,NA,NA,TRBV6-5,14,TGTGCCAGCAGTACGGGACGGTGGACCTACGAGCAGTACTTC,CASSTGRWTYEQYF